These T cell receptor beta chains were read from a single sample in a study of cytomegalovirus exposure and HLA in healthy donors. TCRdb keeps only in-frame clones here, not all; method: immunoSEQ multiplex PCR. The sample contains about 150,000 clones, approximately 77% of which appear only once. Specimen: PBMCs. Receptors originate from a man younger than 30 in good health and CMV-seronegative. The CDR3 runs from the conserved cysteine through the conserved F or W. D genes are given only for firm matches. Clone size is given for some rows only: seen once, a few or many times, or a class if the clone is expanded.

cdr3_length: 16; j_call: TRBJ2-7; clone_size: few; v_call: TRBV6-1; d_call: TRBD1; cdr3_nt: TGTGCCAGCAGTGACACCCCGGGACAGGGAAAGAACGAGCAGTACTTC; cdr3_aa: CASSDTPGQGKNEQYF
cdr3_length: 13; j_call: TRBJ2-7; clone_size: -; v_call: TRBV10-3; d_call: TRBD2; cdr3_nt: TGTGCCATCAGTGATCCGCCGGGGGGCGAGCAGTACTTC; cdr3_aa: CAISDPPGGEQYF
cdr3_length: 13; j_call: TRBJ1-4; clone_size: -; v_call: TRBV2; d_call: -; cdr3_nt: TGTGCCAGCAGTGAAGACAGGGTTGAAAAACTGTTTTTT; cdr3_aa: CASSEDRVEKLFF
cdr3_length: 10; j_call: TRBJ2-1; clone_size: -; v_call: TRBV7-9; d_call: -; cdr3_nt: TGTGCCAGCGGACTCAATGAGCAGTTCTTC; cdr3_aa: CASGLNEQFF
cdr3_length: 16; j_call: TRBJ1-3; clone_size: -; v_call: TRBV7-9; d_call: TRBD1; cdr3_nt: TGTGCCAGCAGCCCCCGACAGGGGATCTCTGGAAACACCATATATTTT; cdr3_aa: CASSPRQGISGNTIYF
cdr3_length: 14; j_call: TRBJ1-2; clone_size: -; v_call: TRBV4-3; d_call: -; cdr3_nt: TGCGCCAGCAGCCAAGCCCTCGACAGCCATGGCTACACCTTC; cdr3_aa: CASSQALDSHGYTF
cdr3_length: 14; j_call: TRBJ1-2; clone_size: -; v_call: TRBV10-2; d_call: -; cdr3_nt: TGCGCCAGCAGTGGGGTCGGGTTTGGCGATGGCTACACCTTC; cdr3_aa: CASSGVGFGDGYTF
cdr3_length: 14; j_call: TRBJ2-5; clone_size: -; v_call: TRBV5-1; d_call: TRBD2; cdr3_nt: TGCGCCAGCAGCTCGGGACTAGCGGGAGAGACCCAGTACTTC; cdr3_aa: CASSSGLAGETQYF
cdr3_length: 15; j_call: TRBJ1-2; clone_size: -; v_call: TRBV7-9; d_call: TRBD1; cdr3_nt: TGTGCCAGCAGCTTAGCACAGGGGGCTGACTATGGCTACACCTTC; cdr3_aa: CASSLAQGADYGYTF
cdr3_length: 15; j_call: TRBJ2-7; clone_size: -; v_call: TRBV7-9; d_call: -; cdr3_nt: TGTGCCAGCAGCTTAAGCGCAGGGTCCTCCTACGAGCAGTACTTC; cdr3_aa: CASSLSAGSSYEQYF
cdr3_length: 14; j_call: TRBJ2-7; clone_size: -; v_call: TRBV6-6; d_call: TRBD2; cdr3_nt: TGTGCCAGCAGCCGGGGACTACCGTTCTACGAGCAGTACTTC; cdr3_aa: CASSRGLPFYEQYF
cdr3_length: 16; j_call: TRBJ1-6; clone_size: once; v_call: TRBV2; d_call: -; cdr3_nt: TGTGCCAGCAGTCCCAACGACGCCTATGGGGGGTCACCCCTCCACTTT; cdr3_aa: CASSPNDAYGGSPLHF
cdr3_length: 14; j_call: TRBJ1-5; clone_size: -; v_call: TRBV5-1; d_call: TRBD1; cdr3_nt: TGCGCCAGCAGCATGACAGGGACAAATCAGCCCCAGCATTTT; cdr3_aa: CASSMTGTNQPQHF
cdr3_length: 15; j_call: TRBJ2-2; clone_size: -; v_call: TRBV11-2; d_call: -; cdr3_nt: TGTGCCAGCACTTCAATTCCAGGGAACACCGGGGAGCTGTTTTTT; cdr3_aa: CASTSIPGNTGELFF
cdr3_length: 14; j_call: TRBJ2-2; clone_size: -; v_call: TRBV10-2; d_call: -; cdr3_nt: TGCGCCAGCAGTGAGTCGCTAGTCACCGGGGAGCTGTTTTTT; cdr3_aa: CASSESLVTGELFF
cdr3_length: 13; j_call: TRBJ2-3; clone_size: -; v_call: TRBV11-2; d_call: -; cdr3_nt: TGTGCCAGCAGCCTTTCTAGCACAGATACGCAGTATTTT; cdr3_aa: CASSLSSTDTQYF
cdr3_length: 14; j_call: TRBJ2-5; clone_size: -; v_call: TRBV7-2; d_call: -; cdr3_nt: TGTGCCAGCAGCCCTGGGGGGGCCCAAGAGACCCAGTACTTC; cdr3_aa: CASSPGGAQETQYF
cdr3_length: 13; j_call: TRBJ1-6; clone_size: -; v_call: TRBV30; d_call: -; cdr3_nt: TGTGCCTGGAGTAAAGGGGCTAATTCACCCCTCCACTTT; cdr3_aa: CAWSKGANSPLHF
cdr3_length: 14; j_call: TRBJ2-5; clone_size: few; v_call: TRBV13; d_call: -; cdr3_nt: TGTGCCAGCAGCTTCCAAGGGGTGGGAGAGACCCAGTACTTC; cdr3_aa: CASSFQGVGETQYF
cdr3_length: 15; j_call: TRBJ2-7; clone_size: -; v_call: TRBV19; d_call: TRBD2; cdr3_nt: TGTGCCAGTAGTAAACTAGCGGGGTCCTCCTACGAGCAGTACTTC; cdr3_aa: CASSKLAGSSYEQYF
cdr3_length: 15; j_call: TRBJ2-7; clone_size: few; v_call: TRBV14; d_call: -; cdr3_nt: TGTGCCAGCAGCCAAGCCCGACTGCTTACCTACGAGCAGTACTTC; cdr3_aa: CASSQARLLTYEQYF
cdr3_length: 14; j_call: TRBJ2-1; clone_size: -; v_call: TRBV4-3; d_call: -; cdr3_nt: TGCGCCAGCAGCCAAGTGGAAGGGGCCAATGAGCAGTTCTTC; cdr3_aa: CASSQVEGANEQFF
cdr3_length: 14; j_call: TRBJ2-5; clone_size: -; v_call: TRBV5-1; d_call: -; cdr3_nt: TGCGCCAGCAGCTTGAGTGGCGGGACGGGAGAGCAGTACTTC; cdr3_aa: CASSLSGGTGEQYF